The T cell receptor (beta chain) described here comes from a study of T cells in Graves' hyperthyroidism and ophthalmopathy (dated by TCRdb to the late 2010s). About the investigation overall: Peripheral blood was collected at initial diagnosis, before any treatment. To identify distinguishing TCR V-J signatures, a discovery cohort of about 100 patients was used, comprising 43 with Graves' ophthalmopathy and around 57 with stable Graves' hyperthyroidism. Prospective prediction of ophthalmopathy was tested in an independent validation cohort consisting of under 20 hyperthyroidism patients and 15 to 17 patients who later progressed to ophthalmopathy. For training and testing, the 80 to 100 patients in the discovery cohort were randomly divided in a 7:3 ratio. The study also compared thyroid tissue and blood T-cell repertoires from about six Graves' hyperthyroidism patients. After blood sampling, hyperthyroidism patients were treated with methimazole at a starting dose of 30 mg daily, and ophthalmopathy patients were treated with high-dose intravenous methylprednisolone. According to the paper, TCR Vbeta CDR3 sequencing was carried out on about 140 peripheral blood samples, which came from fewer than 50 ophthalmopathy, some 73 hyperthyroidism and roughly 17 progressor patients. Paper-wide results and their limitations: In validation, the model predicted progression to ophthalmopathy with 65% to 71% sensitivity and less than 75% specificity, a median of roughly seven months before onset. Sample size was not statistically predetermined, and blinding of investigators to group allocation was not performed. Most expanded thyroid clonotypes (frequency above 0.001) were also detected in blood, suggesting blood repertoires may reflect thyroid immune responses. A 13 V-J signature model separated ophthalmopathy from stable hyperthyroidism, with over 85% sensitivity and 81.08% specificity in cross-validation and 80%/75% in testing.

Relative to germline, V is missing 3 bases and J is missing 4 bases, with 1 base of the junction outside any gene match. Taken from the germline V gene, the CDR1 and CDR2 loops are KGHSH and LQKENI. The CDR3 runs 14 residues from the cysteine to the phenylalanine. The sequence is cut down to CDR3 DNA, 42 bases in frame from base 1. Ophthalmopathy patients had moderately to severely active disease, with a Clinical Activity Score of 3 or more, a NOSPECS grade of 4 or more, and a disease duration of less than 3 months. The study excluded patients with uncontrolled infections, other autoimmune diseases, pregnancy or lactation. Diagnoses were based on clinical symptoms, serum thyroxine and TRAb, thyroid ultrasound and orbital computed tomography. PBMCs were isolated from 10 ml of fresh peripheral blood by Ficoll-Paque density gradient centrifugation. Trizol reagent was used to extract total RNA, and RNA quality was then checked on an Agilent 2100 Bioanalyzer.

TCR beta CDR3 regions were amplified from RNA transcripts. For the first round of RT-PCR on the TCR CDR3, the HTBI primer set was used together with the Qiagen OneStep RT-PCR kit. Libraries were constructed in a second round of multiplex PCR, after which size selection and purification were carried out. Sequencing of the libraries was done on an Illumina HiSeq2000 using paired-end 100 bp reads. The authors' analysis ran thus. SOAPnuke was used to process the raw data, throwing out any read that contained adapters or uncalled bases, had a mean Phred below 15, or lacked an exact constant-primer or identifier match. High-quality paired reads were merged with COPE v1.2.5, and unique nucleotide sequences were defined as clonotypes. MiTCR v1.1 was used to align clonotypes to the IMGT TRBV, TRBD and TRBJ reference segments. The analysis included only V-J combinations with a frequency above 0.0001, which together covered 99.2% of the repertoires. The TCS score was defined as the ratio of F50 (clonal expansion) to E x V (chaos), calculated using BLOSUM62-based TCRdist between CDR3 peptides within each V-J. Welch's t-statistics and random forest reduced fewer than 600 V-J features to 10 to 15, which were used in a naive Bayes classifier (R e1071). The raw public reads went through TCRdb reprocessing: fastp at Q25, MiXCR clone calling, in-frame beta chains kept. Every entry covers one CDR3 protein and lists the most common genes and DNA from its rows. These V and J calls originate from TCRdb's pipeline instead of the authors' own analysis. The sample records 250,000 to 300,000 distinct CDR3 sequences, about 17% of which are singletons. The ten largest clones capture over 50% of the sample.

About this clonotype itself: It lacks a known antigen. No much larger clonotype is one base removed from it; base qualities were not supplied.

The chain joins TRBV18 to TRBJ1-3, and 9 junctional nucleotides match TRBD1. Sequenced material: blood. The receptor was derived from a woman in her sixties or seventies with Graves' ophthalmopathy. The bases read TGTGCCAGCTCACCGGGGACAGGGGGAAACACCATATATTTT. This encodes CASSPGTGGNTIYF. Reference TRBV18 and TRBJ1-3 genes cover what lies past the CDR3, so the full variable domain is NAGVMQNPRHLVRRRGQEARLRCSPMKGHSHVYWYRQLPEEGLKFMVYLQKENIIDESGMPKERFSAEFPKEGPSILRIQQVVRGDSAAYFCASSPGTGGNTIYFGEGSWLTVV.